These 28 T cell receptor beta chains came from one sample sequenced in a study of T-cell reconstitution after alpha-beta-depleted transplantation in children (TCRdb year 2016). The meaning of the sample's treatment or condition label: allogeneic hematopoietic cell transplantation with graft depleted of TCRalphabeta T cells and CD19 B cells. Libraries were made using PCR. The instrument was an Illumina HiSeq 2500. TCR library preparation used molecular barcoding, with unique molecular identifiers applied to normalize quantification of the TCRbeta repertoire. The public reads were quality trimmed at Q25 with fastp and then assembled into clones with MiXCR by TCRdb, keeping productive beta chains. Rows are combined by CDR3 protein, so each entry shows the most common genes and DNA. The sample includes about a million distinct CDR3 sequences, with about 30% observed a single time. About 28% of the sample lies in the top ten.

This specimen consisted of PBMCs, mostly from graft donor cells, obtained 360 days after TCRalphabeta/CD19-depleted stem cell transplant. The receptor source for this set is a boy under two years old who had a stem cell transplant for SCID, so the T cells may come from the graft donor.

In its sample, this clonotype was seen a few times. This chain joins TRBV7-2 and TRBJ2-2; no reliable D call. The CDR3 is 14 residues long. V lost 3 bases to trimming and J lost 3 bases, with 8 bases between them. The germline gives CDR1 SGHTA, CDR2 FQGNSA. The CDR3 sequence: CASSFRRDTGELFF. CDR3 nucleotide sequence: TGTGCCAGCAGCTTCCGTCGTGACACCGGGGAGCTGTTTTTT. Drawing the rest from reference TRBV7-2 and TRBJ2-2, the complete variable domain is GAGVSQSPSNKVTEKGKDVELRCDPISGHTALYWYRQSLGQGLEFLIYFQGNSAPDKSGLPSDRFSAERTGGSVSTLTIQRTQQEDSAVYLCASSFRRDTGELFFGEGSRLTVL.

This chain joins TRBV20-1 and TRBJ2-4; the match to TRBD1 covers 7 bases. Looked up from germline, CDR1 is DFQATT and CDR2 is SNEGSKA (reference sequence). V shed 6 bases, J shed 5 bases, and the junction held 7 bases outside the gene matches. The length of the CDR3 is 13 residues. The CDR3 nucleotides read TGCAGTGCCAGGGACAGTCCGCAAAACATTCAGTACTTC. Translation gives CSARDSPQNIQYF.

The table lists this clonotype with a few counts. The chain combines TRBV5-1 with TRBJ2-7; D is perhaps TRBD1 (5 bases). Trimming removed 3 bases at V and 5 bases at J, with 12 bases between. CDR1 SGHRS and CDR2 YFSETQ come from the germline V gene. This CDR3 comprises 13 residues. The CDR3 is CASSWTPSNEQYF. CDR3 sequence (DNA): TGCGCCAGCAGCTGGACACCGTCCAACGAGCAGTACTTC.

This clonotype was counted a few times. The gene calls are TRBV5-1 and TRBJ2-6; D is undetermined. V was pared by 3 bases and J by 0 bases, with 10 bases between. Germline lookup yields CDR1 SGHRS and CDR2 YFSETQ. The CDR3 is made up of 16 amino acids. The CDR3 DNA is TGCGCCAGCAGCTCCTATACGAGCTCTGGGGCCAACGTCCTGACTTTC. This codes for CASSSYTSSGANVLTF.

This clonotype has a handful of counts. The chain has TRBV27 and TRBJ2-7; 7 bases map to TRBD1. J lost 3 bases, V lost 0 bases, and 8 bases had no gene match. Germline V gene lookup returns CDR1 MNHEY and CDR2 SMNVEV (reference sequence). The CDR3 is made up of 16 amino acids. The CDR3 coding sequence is TGTGCCAGCAGTTTATCCAAGTCCAGGGGGAACTACGAGCAGTACTTC. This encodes CASSLSKSRGNYEQYF.

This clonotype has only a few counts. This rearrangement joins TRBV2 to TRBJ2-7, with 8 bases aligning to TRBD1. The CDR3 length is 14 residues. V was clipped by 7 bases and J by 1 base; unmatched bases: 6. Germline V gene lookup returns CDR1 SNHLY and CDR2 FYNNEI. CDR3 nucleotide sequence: TGTGCCAGCACCCGGGACAGGCTGTCCTACGAGCAGTACTTC. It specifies CASTRDRLSYEQYF.

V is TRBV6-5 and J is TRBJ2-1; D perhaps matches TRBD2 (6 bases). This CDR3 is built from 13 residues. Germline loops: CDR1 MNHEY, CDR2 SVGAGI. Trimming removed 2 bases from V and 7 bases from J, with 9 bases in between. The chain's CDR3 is CASSYDGGNEQFF. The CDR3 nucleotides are TGTGCCAGCAGTTACGACGGGGGAAATGAGCAGTTCTTC.

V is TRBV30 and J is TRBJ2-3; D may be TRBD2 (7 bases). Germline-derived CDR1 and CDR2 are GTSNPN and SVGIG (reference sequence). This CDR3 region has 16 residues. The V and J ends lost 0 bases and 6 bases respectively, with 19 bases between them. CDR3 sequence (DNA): TGTGCCTGGAGTGTCCTTAGGGCGGGGGCCGAGGATACGCAGTATTTT. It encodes CAWSVLRAGAEDTQYF.

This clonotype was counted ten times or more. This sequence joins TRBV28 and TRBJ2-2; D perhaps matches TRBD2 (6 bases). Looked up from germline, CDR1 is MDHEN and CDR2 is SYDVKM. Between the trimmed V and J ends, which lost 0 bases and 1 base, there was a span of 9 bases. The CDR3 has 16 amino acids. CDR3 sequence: CASSLWGLENTGELFF. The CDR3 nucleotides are TGTGCCAGCAGTTTATGGGGACTGGAGAACACCGGGGAGCTGTTTTTT.

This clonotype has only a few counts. DNA for the CDR3: TGTGCCAGCAGGAAGGTCAGGGTGTACGAGCAGTACTTC. This sequence encodes CASRKVRVYEQYF. The rearrangement links TRBV2 to TRBJ2-7; maybe TRBD1 (5 bases). Germline CDR1 is SNHLY and CDR2 is FYNNEI. Between the trimmed V and J ends, which lost 6 bases and 4 bases, there was a span of 13 bases. The CDR3 runs 13 residues.

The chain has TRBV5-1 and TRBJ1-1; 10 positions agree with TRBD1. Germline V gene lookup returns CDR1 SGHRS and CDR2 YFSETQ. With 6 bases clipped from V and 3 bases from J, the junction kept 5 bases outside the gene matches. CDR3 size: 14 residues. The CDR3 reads CASKTGGTDTEAFF. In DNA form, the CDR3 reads TGCGCCAGCAAGACAGGGGGCACCGACACTGAAGCTTTCTTT.

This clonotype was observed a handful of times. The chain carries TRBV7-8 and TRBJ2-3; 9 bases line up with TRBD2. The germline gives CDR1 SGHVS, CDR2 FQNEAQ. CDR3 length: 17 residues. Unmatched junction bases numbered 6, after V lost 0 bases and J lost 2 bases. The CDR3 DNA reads TGTGCCAGCAGCTTAGCCCCGGGACTAGCCGCCACAGATACGCAGTATTTT. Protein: CASSLAPGLAATDTQYF.

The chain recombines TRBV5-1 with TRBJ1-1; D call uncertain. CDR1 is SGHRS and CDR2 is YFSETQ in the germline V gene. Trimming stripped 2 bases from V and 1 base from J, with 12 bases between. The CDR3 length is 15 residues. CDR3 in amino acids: CASSFGPGRNTEAFF. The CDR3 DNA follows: TGCGCCAGCAGCTTTGGCCCGGGCAGGAACACTGAAGCTTTCTTT.

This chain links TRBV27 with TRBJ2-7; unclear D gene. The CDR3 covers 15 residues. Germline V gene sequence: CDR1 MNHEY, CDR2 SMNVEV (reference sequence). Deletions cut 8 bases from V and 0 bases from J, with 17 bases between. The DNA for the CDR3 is TGTGCCAGCGCTTTTAAAAGGGTTAGCTCCTACGAGCAGTACTTC. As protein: CASAFKRVSSYEQYF.

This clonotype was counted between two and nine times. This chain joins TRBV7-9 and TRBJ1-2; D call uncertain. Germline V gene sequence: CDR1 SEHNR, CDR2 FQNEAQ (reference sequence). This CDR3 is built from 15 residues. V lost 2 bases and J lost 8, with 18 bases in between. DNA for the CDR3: TGTGCCAGCAGCTTATACGGCATTAACCTATCAGGCTACACCTTC. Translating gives CASSLYGINLSGYTF.

The CDR3 DNA is TGTGCCAGCAGTTTAAAGGGGAGGAATGGCTACACCTTC. Translating gives CASSLKGRNGYTF. The rearrangement links TRBV27 to TRBJ1-2; possible D gene TRBD1, 5 bases. Germline V CDR1 and CDR2: MNHEY, SMNVEV (reference sequence). This CDR3 spans 13 amino acids. Between the trimmed V and J ends, which lost 2 bases and 6 bases, there was a span of 10 bases.

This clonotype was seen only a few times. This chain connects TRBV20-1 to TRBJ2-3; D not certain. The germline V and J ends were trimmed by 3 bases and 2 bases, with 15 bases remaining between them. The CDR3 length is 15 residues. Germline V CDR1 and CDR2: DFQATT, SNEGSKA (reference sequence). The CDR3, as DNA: TGCAGTGCTAGGGTTCGGATCTGGGACACAGATACGCAGTATTTT. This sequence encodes CSARVRIWDTDTQYF.

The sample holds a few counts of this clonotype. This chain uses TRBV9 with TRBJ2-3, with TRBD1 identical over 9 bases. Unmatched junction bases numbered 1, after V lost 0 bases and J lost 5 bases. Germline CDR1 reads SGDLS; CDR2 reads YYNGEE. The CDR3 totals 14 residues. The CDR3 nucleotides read TGTGCCAGCAGCGTAGACAGGGGGCAAGATACGCAGTATTTT. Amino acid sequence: CASSVDRGQDTQYF.

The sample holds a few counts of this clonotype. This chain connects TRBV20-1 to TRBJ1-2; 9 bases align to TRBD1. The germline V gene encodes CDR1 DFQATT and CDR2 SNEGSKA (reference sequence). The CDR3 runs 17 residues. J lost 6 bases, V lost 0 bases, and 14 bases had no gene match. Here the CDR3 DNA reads TGCAGTGCTAGAGATGTTTATACGGACAGGGGTTATCATGGCTACACCTTC. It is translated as CSARDVYTDRGYHGYTF.

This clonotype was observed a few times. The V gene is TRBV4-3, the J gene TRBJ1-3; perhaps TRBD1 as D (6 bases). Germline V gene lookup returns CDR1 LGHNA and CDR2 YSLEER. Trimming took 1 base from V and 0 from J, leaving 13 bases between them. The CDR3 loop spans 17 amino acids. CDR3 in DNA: TGCGCCAGCAGCCAAGCCCCACAGGGTAGCTCTGGAAACACCATATATTTT. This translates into CASSQAPQGSSGNTIYF.

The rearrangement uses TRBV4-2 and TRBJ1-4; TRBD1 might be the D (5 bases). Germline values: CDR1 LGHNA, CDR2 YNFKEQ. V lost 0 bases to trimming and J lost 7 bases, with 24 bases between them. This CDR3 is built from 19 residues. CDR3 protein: CASSQERGGFGPPSEKLFF. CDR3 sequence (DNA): TGTGCCAGCAGCCAAGAGCGGGGGGGTTTTGGGCCTCCCAGTGAAAAACTGTTTTTT.

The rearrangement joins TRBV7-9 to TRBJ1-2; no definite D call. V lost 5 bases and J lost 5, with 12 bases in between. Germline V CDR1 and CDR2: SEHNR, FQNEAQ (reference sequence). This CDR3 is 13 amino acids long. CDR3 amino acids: CASSLVDGYGYTF. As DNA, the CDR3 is TGTGCCAGCAGCCTCGTGGACGGGTATGGCTACACCTTC.

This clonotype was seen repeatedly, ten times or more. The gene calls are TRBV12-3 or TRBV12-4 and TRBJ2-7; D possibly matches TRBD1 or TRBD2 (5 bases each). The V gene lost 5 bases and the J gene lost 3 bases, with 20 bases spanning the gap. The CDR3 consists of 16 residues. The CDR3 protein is CASSITGAKRIYEQYF. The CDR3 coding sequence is TGTGCCAGCAGTATCACCGGGGCGAAACGGATCTACGAGCAGTACTTC.

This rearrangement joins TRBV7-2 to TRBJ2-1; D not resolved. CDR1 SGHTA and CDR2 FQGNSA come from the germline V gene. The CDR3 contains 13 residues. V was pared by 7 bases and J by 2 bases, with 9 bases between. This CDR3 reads CASTGLTYNEQFF. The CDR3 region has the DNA TGTGCCAGCACGGGTCTTACCTACAATGAGCAGTTCTTC.

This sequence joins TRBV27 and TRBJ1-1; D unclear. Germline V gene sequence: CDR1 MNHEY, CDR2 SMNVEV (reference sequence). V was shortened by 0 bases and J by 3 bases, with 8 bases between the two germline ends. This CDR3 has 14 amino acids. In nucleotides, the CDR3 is TGTGCCAGCAGTTTATCGGAGGGATACACTGAAGCTTTCTTT. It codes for CASSLSEGYTEAFF.

The CDR3 sequence: CATSRGTSGARSTQYF. The DNA of the CDR3 is TGTGCCACCAGCAGAGGTACTAGCGGGGCGAGATCTACGCAGTATTTT. The rearrangement links TRBV15 to TRBJ2-3; TRBD2 agrees at 10 bases. The CDR3 is 16 residues long. V lost 1 base, J lost 8 bases, and 9 bases stayed unmatched. Germline assignment: CDR1 LNHNV and CDR2 YYDKDF (reference sequence).

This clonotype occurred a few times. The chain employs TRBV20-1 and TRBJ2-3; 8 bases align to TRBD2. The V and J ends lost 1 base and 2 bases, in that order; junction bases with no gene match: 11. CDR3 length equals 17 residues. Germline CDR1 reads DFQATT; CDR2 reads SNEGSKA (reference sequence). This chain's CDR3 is CSARGRLLAVPTDTQYF. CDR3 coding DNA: TGCAGTGCTAGAGGCCGGCTACTAGCGGTGCCCACAGATACGCAGTATTTT.

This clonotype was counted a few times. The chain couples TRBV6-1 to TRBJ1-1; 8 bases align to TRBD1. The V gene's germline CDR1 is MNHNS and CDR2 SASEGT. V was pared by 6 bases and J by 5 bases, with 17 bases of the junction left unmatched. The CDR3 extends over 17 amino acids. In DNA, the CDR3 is TGTGCCAGCAGCGTATCTTCCTGGGCAGGGGGCCGAACTGAAGCTTTCTTT. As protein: CASSVSSWAGGRTEAFF.